These 21 T cell receptor beta chains were all obtained from the same sample, sequenced in a study of cytomegalovirus exposure and HLA in healthy donors. Sequencing used immunoSEQ multiplex PCR; TCRdb keeps in-frame clones, though not all of them. The sample carries 55,000 to 65,000 clones, approximately 92% recorded once. The sequenced material came from PBMCs. The source is a man aged 18 to 29 in good health and CMV-seronegative.

This chain links TRBV4-2 with TRBJ2-7, with 10 bases identical to TRBD1. The germline gives CDR1 LGHNA, CDR2 YNFKEQ. J lost 4 bases, V lost 4 bases, and 4 bases had no gene match. This CDR3 spans 14 amino acids. The CDR3 protein is CASSPGTGAYEQYF. The CDR3 nucleotides are TGTGCCAGCAGCCCCGGGACAGGGGCTTACGAGCAGTACTTC.

The genes are TRBV2 and TRBJ1-1, with D perhaps TRBD1 (6 bases). Germline CDR1 reads SNHLY; CDR2 reads FYNNEI. Between the trimmed V and J ends, which lost 7 bases and 0 bases, there was a span of 9 bases. The CDR3 runs to 13 residues. This CDR3 is CASMTGLNTEAFF. DNA for the CDR3: TGTGCCAGCATGACAGGACTGAACACTGAAGCTTTCTTT.

This chain uses TRBV6-5 with TRBJ2-2; D uncertain. Germline V gene sequence: CDR1 MNHEY, CDR2 SVGAGI. This CDR3 is built from 13 residues. Trimming stripped 7 bases from V and 1 base from J, with 7 bases between. CDR3 coding DNA: TGTGCCAGCATCCAGGAGAACACCGGGGAGCTGTTTTTT. Its protein is CASIQENTGELFF.

The rearrangement uses TRBV28 and TRBJ1-5; D might be TRBD1 (6 bases). The V and J ends lost 6 bases and 2 bases respectively, with 17 bases between them. The CDR3 extends over 16 amino acids. Germline V gene lookup returns CDR1 MDHEN and CDR2 SYDVKM. Here the CDR3 DNA reads TGTGCCAGCAGCCCAGATACACAGGGTGGCAATCAGCCCCAGCATTTT. This codes for CASSPDTQGGNQPQHF.

This rearrangement joins TRBV28 to TRBJ1-5, with D tentatively TRBD1 (5 bases). CDR1 is MDHEN and CDR2 is SYDVKM in the germline V gene. The CDR3 has 17 residues. Trimming cost V 2 bases and J 4 bases, with 18 bases left between them. CDR3 sequence reads: CASSLRDFKHPNQPQHF. CDR3 nucleotide sequence: TGTGCCAGCAGTTTACGGGACTTTAAGCACCCAAATCAGCCCCAGCATTTT.

V is TRBV7-6 and J is TRBJ2-2; D is perhaps TRBD2 (6 bases). Trimming cost V 8 bases and J 4 bases, with 14 bases left between them. Germline lookup yields CDR1 SGHVS and CDR2 FNYEAQ. This CDR3 comprises 14 residues. CDR3 sequence reads: CASQPRGTTGELFF. The CDR3 DNA reads TGTGCCAGCCAACCCCGCGGGACCACCGGGGAGCTGTTTTTT.

The chain has TRBV19 and TRBJ1-5; TRBD1 matches 7 bases. J gave up 3 bases and V 10 bases, and 6 bases lay outside the gene matches. From germline, CDR1 is LNHDA and CDR2 SQIVND (reference sequence). The CDR3 length is 13 residues. CDR3 bases: TGTGCCACCGCGGACAGGAACAATCAGCCCCAGCATTTT. Its translation is CATADRNNQPQHF. Complete variable domain (other parts from reference TRBV19 and TRBJ1-5): DGGITQSPKYLFRKEGQNVTLSCEQNLNHDAMYWYRQDPGQGLRLIYYSQIVNDFQKGDIAEGYSVSREKKESFPLTVTSAQKNPTAFYLCATADRNNQPQHFGDGTRLSIL.

This clone was seen once. This chain connects TRBV6-6 to TRBJ2-5, with 7 bases aligning to TRBD1. In germline, CDR1 is MNHNY, CDR2 SVGAGI (reference sequence). The CDR3 is made up of 14 amino acids. Trimming at V came to 5 bases and at J to 5 bases, leaving 8 bases not matched to a gene. The CDR3 region is CASSTPTGIETQYF. CDR3 in DNA: TGTGCCAGCAGTACCCCGACAGGGATCGAGACCCAGTACTTC.

The rearrangement links TRBV5-6 to TRBJ1-3; 9 bases line up with TRBD1. After removal of 1 base from V and 2 bases from J, the junction contained 4 bases not matched to a gene. CDR3 length: 16 residues. Per germline, CDR1 SGHDT and CDR2 YYEEEE. CDR3 protein: CASSLTGGLPGNTIYF. CDR3 bases: TGTGCCAGCAGCTTGACAGGGGGCCTCCCTGGAAACACCATATATTTT.

The genes are TRBV28 and TRBJ2-3; the match to TRBD1 covers 9 bases. The CDR3 spans 14 residues. J gave up 3 bases and V 7 bases, and 5 bases lay outside the gene matches. Germline V gene lookup returns CDR1 MDHEN and CDR2 SYDVKM. The CDR3 region is CASNSGQGTDTQYF. The DNA for the CDR3 is TGTGCCAGCAATTCGGGACAGGGAACAGATACGCAGTATTTT.

The chain employs TRBV15 and TRBJ2-1; D perhaps matches TRBD1 (6 bases). The V gene lost 1 base and the J gene lost 8 bases, with 12 bases spanning the gap. The CDR3 spans 14 residues. CDR1 and CDR2 from the germline V gene are LNHNV and YYDKDF (reference sequence). The CDR3 bases are TGTGCCACCAGCAGAGGTCAGGGGAGCGATGAGCAGTTCTTC. Residues: CATSRGQGSDEQFF.

The CDR3 protein is CASSTRHYEQYF. DNA of the CDR3: TGTGCCAGCAGTACTAGACACTACGAGCAGTACTTC. V usage is TRBV28 and J usage is TRBJ2-7, with D possibly matching TRBD2 (5 bases). CDR1 and CDR2 from the germline V gene are MDHEN and SYDVKM. The CDR3 is 12 amino acids. V gave up 5 bases and J gave up 3 bases, with 8 bases separating them.

The J gene is TRBJ1-2, the V gene TRBV5-1; perhaps TRBD1 as D (5 bases). Germline loops: CDR1 SGHRS, CDR2 YFSETQ. V lost 0 bases, J lost 6 bases, and 21 bases lay in between. The length of the CDR3 is 17 residues. CDR3 in amino acids: CASSLAGGVGSKDGYTF. The CDR3 DNA follows: TGCGCCAGCAGCTTGGCCGGGGGGGTAGGGTCCAAGGATGGCTACACCTTC.

This clone has only one observation. The chain couples TRBV13 to TRBJ2-3; TRBD2 agrees at 10 bases. In germline, CDR1 is PRHDT, CDR2 FYEKMQ (reference sequence). The CDR3 length is 19 residues. The V and J ends lost 2 bases and 4 bases, in that order; junction bases with no gene match: 15. The CDR3 region is CASSLSTSGARLVPDTQYF. The CDR3 DNA reads TGTGCCAGCAGCTTAAGTACTAGCGGGGCCCGGTTGGTCCCAGATACGCAGTATTTT.

V is TRBV15 and J is TRBJ1-2; D might be TRBD1 (5 bases). The V end lost 0 bases, the J end lost 7 bases, and 12 bases lay between the germline ends. The V gene's germline CDR1 is LNHNV and CDR2 YYDKDF (reference sequence). The CDR3 runs to 14 residues. The CDR3 reads CATSRDRVGTGYTF. CDR3 DNA: TGTGCCACCAGCAGAGACAGGGTCGGCACTGGCTACACCTTC.

This clone appeared once. V gene TRBV2 combines with J gene TRBJ2-4, with 10 bases that match TRBD2. This CDR3 is 13 amino acids long. The germline gives CDR1 SNHLY, CDR2 FYNNEI. V lost 6 bases, J lost 13 bases, and 9 bases stayed unmatched. The CDR3 DNA sequence: TGTGCCAGCAGGGTTGGACTAGCGGAAGTACAGTACTTC. Protein sequence: CASRVGLAEVQYF.

V usage is TRBV6-5 and J usage is TRBJ2-1, with 12 nucleotides matching TRBD2. V gave up 0 bases and J gave up 7 bases; unmatched junction bases: 4. Germline CDR1 is MNHEY and CDR2 is SVGAGI. The CDR3 has 16 amino acids. The CDR3 sequence is CASSYSGTSGFNEQFF. CDR3 sequence (DNA): TGTGCCAGCAGTTACTCCGGGACTAGCGGGTTTAATGAGCAGTTCTTC.

The V call is TRBV2, the J call TRBJ2-7; no firm D call. The CDR3 is 14 residues long. Germline assignment: CDR1 SNHLY and CDR2 FYNNEI. Trimming left V 6 bases short and J 1 base short, with 13 bases between. The CDR3 DNA reads as TGTGCCAGCAGAGGTACAGTAAGATCCTACGAGCAGTACTTC. Protein: CASRGTVRSYEQYF.

This clone was seen only a few times. CDR3 residues: CASSLGGGWSEQFF. CDR3 coding DNA: TGTGCCAGCAGCTTAGGTGGAGGCTGGTCTGAGCAGTTCTTC. The chain joins TRBV7-2 to TRBJ2-1; weak D call: TRBD2 (5 bases). There are 14 residues in the CDR3. CDR1 is SGHTA, CDR2 FQGNSA, per germline. Trimming removed 1 base from V and 9 bases from J, with 13 bases in between. The variable domain in full, with the rest retrieved from reference TRBV7-2 and TRBJ2-1, is GAGVSQSPSNKVTEKGKDVELRCDPISGHTALYWYRQSLGQGLEFLIYFQGNSAPDKSGLPSDRFSAERTGGSVSTLTIQRTQQEDSAVYLCASSLGGGWSEQFFGPGTRLTVL.

The genes are TRBV15 and TRBJ1-4; 10 positions agree with TRBD1. Trimming cost V 2 bases and J 7 bases; bases outside gene matches: 10. CDR1 and CDR2 from the germline V gene are LNHNV and YYDKDF (reference sequence). The CDR3 length is 17 residues. The DNA of the CDR3 is TGTGCCACCAGCAGATCCTTGACAGGGGGCGATGGTGAAAAACTGTTTTTT. Translation: CATSRSLTGGDGEKLFF. The whole variable domain, remainder taken from reference TRBV15 and TRBJ1-4, is DAMVIQNPRYQVTQFGKPVTLSCSQTLNHNVMYWYQQKSSQAPKLLFHYYDKDFNNEADTPDNFQSRRPNTSFCFLDIRSPGLGDTAMYLCATSRSLTGGDGEKLFFGSGTQLSVL.

The V call is TRBV27, the J call TRBJ1-1; a possible D gene is TRBD1 (6 bases). V was trimmed by 6 bases and J by 1 base, leaving 12 bases between them. This CDR3 region has 14 residues. Looked up from germline, CDR1 is MNHEY and CDR2 is SMNVEV (reference sequence). The chain's CDR3 is CASRPNRANTEAFF. CDR3 nucleotide sequence: TGTGCCAGCAGACCAAACAGGGCGAACACTGAAGCTTTCTTT.